The 6 T cell receptor beta chains below come from one sample, sequenced in a study of tumour-infiltrating T cells in Burkitt lymphoma. The table came from immunoSEQ multiplex PCR; TCRdb's copy has only in-frame clones and leaves some out. Among fewer than 8,000 clones listed, 17% were seen once. Sequenced material: tumor tissue. These TCRs come from a human donor with diffuse large B-cell lymphoma.

V is TRBV6-4 and J is TRBJ2-7; TRBD2 agrees at 8 bases. With 2 bases clipped from V and 0 bases from J, the junction kept 15 bases outside the gene matches. Germline CDR1 reads MRHNA; CDR2 reads SNTAGT. There are 19 residues in the CDR3. The CDR3 sequence is CASSDPNLAGGLFSYEQYF. CDR3 nucleotides: TGTGCCAGCAGTGACCCAAATCTAGCGGGTGGGCTCTTCTCCTACGAGCAGTACTTC.

The chain uses TRBV4-1 and TRBJ2-7; 10 nucleotides align to TRBD2. Per the germline V gene, CDR1 is MGHRA and CDR2 is YSYEKL. The J segment lost 7 bases and the V segment lost 0 bases, leaving 6 bases of the junction unmatched. The CDR3 has 15 amino acids. The CDR3 nucleotides read TGCGCCAGCAGCCAAGAAACTAGCGGGATGGGGGAGCAGTACTTC. It specifies CASSQETSGMGEQYF.

This clone is deemed medium-sized. This sequence joins TRBV18 and TRBJ2-3; no firm D call. The CDR3 runs 13 residues. V was pared by 1 base and J by 5 bases, with 7 bases between. Germline values: CDR1 KGHSH, CDR2 LQKENI. CDR3 DNA sequence: TGTGCCAGCTCACCACTCCGAGGAGATACGCAGTATTTT. Its translation is CASSPLRGDTQYF. The full variable domain, with the rest looked up from reference TRBV18 and TRBJ2-3, is NAGVMQNPRHLVRRRGQEARLRCSPMKGHSHVYWYRQLPEEGLKFMVYLQKENIIDESGMPKERFSAEFPKEGPSILRIQQVVRGDSAAYFCASSPLRGDTQYFGPGTRLTVL.

The chain uses TRBV19 and TRBJ1-4; D gene uncertain. The CDR3 is 15 residues long. The germline V gene encodes CDR1 LNHDA and CDR2 SQIVND (reference sequence). V lost 4 bases and J 7 bases, leaving 16 bases between the germline ends. CDR3: CASSTSSQGGEKLFF. CDR3 nucleotide sequence: TGTGCCAGTAGTACCTCATCCCAAGGAGGTGAAAAACTGTTTTTT.

The chain has TRBV4-1 and TRBJ2-7; 10 nucleotides match TRBD1. Losses at the gene ends were 5 bases for V and 2 bases for J; bases not matched to a gene: 6. CDR3 length: 15 amino acids. Germline lookup yields CDR1 MGHRA and CDR2 YSYEKL. CDR3 DNA: TGCGCCAGCAGCTTCGCGGGGACAGGGGCCTACGAGCAGTACTTC. Translated: CASSFAGTGAYEQYF.

V usage is TRBV6-1 and J usage is TRBJ1-1; D might be TRBD1 (5 bases). The length of the CDR3 is 14 residues. The ends were cut back, 7 bases at V and 1 base at J, with 13 bases in the middle. Germline CDR1 reads MNHNS; CDR2 reads SASEGT. In DNA, the CDR3 is TGTGCCAGCACAGGGCCCCAGACGAACACTGAAGCTTTCTTT. It encodes CASTGPQTNTEAFF.